What follows is one T cell receptor (beta chain) and its context. Its antigen is not known. Expressed TCRB transcripts were sequenced because the isolated RNA had all been reverse transcribed beforehand. Sequencing was performed with immunoSEQ multiplex PCR; in TCRdb, only in-frame clones are kept and a portion is missing. The sample holds hundreds of thousands of clones, 25% to 35% seen once. This sample was included in a study of beta chain features in type 1 diabetes. General study results and limits: Significant though moderate, a shortening of TCRB CDR3s appeared in all four CD4+ subsets of Type 1 diabetes patients.

Trimming removed 4 bases at V and 5 bases at J, with 5 bases between. From germline, CDR1 is DFQATT and CDR2 SNEGSKA (reference sequence). The CDR3 contains 10 residues. Only one heparinised blood draw was taken per donor, and its volume averaged around 120 mL. CD45RO/CCR7/CD25/CD127/CD95/CD27 separated CD4+ naive, central memory, regulatory and stem cell-like memory cells by sorting. This TCR came from a man aged 18 to 30 in good health. The material sequenced was naive CD4+ T cells from blood. The chain links TRBV20-1 to TRBJ2-5; D remains ambiguous. Here the CDR3 DNA reads TGCAGTGCTATTGAGGAGACCCAGTACTTC. Protein: CSAIEETQYF.